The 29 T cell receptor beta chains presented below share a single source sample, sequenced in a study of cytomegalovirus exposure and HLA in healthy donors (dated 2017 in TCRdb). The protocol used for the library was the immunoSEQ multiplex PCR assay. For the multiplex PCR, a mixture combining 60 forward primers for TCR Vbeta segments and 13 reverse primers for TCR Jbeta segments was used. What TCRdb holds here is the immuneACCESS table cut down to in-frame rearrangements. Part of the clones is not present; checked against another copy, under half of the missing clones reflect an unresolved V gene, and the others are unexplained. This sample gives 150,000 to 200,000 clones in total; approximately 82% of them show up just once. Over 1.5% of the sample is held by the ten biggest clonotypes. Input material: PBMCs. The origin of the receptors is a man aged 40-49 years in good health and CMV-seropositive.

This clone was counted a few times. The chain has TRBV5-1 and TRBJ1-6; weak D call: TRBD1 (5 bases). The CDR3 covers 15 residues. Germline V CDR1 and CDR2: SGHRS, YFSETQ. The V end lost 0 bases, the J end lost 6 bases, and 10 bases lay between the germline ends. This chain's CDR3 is CASSLGDRSNSPLHF. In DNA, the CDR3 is TGCGCCAGCAGCTTGGGAGACAGAAGTAATTCACCCCTCCACTTT.

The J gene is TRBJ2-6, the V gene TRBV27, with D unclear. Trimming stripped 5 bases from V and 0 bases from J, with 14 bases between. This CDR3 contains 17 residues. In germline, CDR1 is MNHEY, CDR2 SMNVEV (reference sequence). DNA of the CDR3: TGTGCCAGCAGTGCTGTCGACTCGGTCTCTGGGGCCAACGTCCTGACTTTC. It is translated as CASSAVDSVSGANVLTF.

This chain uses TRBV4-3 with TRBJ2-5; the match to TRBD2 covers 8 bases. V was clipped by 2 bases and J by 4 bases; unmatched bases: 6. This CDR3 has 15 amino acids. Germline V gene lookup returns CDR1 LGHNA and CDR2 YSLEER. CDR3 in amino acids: CASSQLGGAGETQYF. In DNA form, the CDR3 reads TGCGCCAGCAGCCAACTCGGGGGGGCAGGAGAGACCCAGTACTTC.

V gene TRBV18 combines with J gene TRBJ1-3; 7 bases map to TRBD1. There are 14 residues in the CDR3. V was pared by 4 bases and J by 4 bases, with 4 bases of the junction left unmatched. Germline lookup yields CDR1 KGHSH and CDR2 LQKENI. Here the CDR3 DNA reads TGTGCCAGCTCACTCGACAGGGTCGGAAACACCATATATTTT. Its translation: CASSLDRVGNTIYF.

CDR3: CASSILAGPQFSTDTQYF. The CDR3 coding sequence is TGTGCCAGCAGCATACTAGCGGGCCCCCAATTTAGCACAGATACGCAGTATTTT. The rearrangement joins TRBV5-4 to TRBJ2-3, with 9 bases identical to TRBD2. J lost 0 bases, V lost 4 bases, and 12 bases had no gene match. The CDR3 runs to 18 residues. Per the germline V gene, CDR1 is SGHNT and CDR2 is YYREEE (reference sequence).

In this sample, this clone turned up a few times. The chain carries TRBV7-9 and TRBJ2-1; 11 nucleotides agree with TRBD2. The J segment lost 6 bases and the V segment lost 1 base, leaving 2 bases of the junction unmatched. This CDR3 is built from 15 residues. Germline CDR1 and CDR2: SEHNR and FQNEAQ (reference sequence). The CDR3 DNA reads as TGTGCCAGCAGCTTAGAACTAGCGGGAGTCAATGAGCAGTTCTTC. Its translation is CASSLELAGVNEQFF. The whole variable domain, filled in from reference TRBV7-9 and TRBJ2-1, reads DTGVSQNPRHKITKRGQNVTFRCDPISEHNRLYWYRQTLGQGPEFLTYFQNEAQLEKSRLLSDRFSAERPKGSFSTLEIQRTEQGDSAMYLCASSLELAGVNEQFFGPGTRLTVL.

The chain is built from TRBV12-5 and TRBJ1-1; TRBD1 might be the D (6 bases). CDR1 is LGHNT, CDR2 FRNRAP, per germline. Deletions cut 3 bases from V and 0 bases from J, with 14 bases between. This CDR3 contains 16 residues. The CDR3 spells CASGLPPDSLNTEAFF. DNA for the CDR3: TGTGCTAGTGGTTTACCGCCGGACAGCTTGAACACTGAAGCTTTCTTT.

The CDR3, as DNA: TGTGCCAGCAGCTCCGGACTAGCGGGAATCAATGAGCAGTTCTTC. It yields the protein CASSSGLAGINEQFF. V is TRBV27 and J is TRBJ2-1; 12 nucleotides line up with TRBD2. CDR1 is MNHEY and CDR2 is SMNVEV in the germline V gene (reference sequence). CDR3 length: 15 residues. The J segment lost 6 bases and the V segment lost 6 bases, leaving 6 bases of the junction unmatched.

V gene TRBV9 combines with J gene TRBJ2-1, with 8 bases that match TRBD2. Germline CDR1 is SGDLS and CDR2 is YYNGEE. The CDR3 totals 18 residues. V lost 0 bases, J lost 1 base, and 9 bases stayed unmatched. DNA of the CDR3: TGTGCCAGCAGCGTAGGAGCGGGAGAATCGGGATCCTACAATGAGCAGTTCTTC. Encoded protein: CASSVGAGESGSYNEQFF. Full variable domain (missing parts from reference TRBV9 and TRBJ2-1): DSGVTQTPKHLITATGQRVTLRCSPRSGDLSVYWYQQSLDQGLQFLIQYYNGEERAKGNILERFSAQQFPDLHSELNLSSLELGDSALYFCASSVGAGESGSYNEQFFGPGTRLTVL.

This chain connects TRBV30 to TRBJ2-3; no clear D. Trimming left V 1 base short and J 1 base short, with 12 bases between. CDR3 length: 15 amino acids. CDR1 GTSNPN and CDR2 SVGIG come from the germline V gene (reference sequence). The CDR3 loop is CAWSGFSPGTDTQYF. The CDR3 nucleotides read TGTGCCTGGAGTGGGTTTAGCCCGGGCACAGATACGCAGTATTTT. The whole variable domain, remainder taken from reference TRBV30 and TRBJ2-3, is SQTIHQWPATLVQPVGSPLSLECTVEGTSNPNLYWYRQAAGRGLQLLFYSVGIGQISSEVPQNLSASRPQDRQFILSSKKLLLSDSGFYLCAWSGFSPGTDTQYFGPGTRLTVL.

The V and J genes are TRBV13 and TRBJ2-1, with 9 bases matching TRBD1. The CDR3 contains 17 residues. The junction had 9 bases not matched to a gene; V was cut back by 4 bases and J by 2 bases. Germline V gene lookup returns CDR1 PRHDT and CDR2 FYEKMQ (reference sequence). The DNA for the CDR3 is TGTGCCAGCAGCTCCCGGCGGGGACAGGGTGCCTACAATGAGCAGTTCTTC. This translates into CASSSRRGQGAYNEQFF.

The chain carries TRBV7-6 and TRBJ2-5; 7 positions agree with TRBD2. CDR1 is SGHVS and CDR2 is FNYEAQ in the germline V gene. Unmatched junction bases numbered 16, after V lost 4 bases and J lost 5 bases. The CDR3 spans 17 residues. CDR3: CASSSHPGTNTLETQYF. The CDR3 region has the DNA TGTGCCAGCAGCTCACACCCCGGGACTAACACTCTGGAGACCCAGTACTTC.

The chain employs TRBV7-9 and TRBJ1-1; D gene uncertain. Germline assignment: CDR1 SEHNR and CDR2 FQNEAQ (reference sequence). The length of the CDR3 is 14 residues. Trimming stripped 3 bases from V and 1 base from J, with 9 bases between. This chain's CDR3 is CASSFKAENTEAFF. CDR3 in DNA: TGTGCCAGCAGCTTTAAAGCCGAGAACACTGAAGCTTTCTTT.

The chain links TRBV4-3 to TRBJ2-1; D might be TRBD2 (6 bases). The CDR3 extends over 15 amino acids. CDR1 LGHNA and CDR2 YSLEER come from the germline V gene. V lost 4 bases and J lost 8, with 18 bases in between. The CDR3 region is CASSLGRREIHEQFF. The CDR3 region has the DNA TGCGCCAGCAGCCTCGGAAGGCGGGAAATCCATGAGCAGTTCTTC.

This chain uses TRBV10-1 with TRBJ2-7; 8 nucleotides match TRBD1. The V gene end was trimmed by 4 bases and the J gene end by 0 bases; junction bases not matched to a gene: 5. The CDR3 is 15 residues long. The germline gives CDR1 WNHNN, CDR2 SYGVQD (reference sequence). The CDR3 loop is CASSVHRGSSYEQYF. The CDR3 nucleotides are TGCGCCAGCAGTGTTCACAGGGGGAGCTCCTACGAGCAGTACTTC.

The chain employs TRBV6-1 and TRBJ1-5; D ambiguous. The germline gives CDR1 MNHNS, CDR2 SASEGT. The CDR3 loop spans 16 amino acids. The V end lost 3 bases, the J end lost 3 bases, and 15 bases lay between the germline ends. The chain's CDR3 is CASSDRTGFYNQPQHF. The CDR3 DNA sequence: TGTGCCAGCAGTGATCGTACGGGGTTTTACAATCAGCCCCAGCATTTT.

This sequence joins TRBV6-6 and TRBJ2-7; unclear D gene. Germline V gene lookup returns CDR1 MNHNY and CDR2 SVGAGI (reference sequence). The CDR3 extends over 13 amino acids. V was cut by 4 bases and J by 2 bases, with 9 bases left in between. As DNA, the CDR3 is TGTGCCAGCAGTTTGGGCGTTCCCTACGAGCAGTACTTC. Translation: CASSLGVPYEQYF.

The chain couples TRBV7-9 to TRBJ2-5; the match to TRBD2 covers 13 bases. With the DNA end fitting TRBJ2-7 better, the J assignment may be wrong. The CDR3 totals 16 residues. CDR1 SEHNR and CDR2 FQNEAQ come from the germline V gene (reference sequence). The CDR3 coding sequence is TGTGCCAGCACCATCACCGGGACTAGCGGGGTTTACGAGCAGTACTTC. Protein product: CASTITGTSGVYEQYF.

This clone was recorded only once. CDR3: CASSLTWGRNTEAFF. DNA for the CDR3: TGTGCCAGTAGCTTGACTTGGGGCAGGAACACTGAAGCTTTCTTT. This chain connects TRBV19 to TRBJ1-1, with a possible D match to TRBD1 (5 bases). The CDR3 totals 15 residues. CDR1 LNHDA and CDR2 SQIVND come from the germline V gene (reference sequence). V was pared by 6 bases and J by 1 base, with 15 bases between.

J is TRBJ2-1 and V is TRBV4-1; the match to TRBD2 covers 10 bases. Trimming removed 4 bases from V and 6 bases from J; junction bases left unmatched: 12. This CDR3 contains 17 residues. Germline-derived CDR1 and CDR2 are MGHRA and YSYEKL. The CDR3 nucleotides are TGCGCCAGCAGCCCCACCTCGCGAAGGACTAGCGGCAATGAGCAGTTCTTC. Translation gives CASSPTSRRTSGNEQFF.

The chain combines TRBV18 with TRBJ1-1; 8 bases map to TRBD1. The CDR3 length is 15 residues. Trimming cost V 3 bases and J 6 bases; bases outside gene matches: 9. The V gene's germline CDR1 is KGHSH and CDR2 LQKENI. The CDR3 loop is CASSPRPGQAPEAFF. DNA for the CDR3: TGTGCCAGCTCACCGAGACCGGGACAGGCCCCTGAAGCTTTCTTT.

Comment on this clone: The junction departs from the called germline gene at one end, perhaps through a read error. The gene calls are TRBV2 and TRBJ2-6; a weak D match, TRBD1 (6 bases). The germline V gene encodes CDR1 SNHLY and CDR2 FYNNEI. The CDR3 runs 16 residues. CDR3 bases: TGTGCCATCCCGGGACAAGGGCGCTCTGGGGCCAACGGCCTGACTTTC. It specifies CAIPGQGRSGANGLTF.

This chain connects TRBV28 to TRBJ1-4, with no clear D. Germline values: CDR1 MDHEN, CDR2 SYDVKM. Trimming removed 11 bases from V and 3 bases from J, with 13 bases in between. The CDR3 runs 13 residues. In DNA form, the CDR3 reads TGTGCCGTCCCAGGACTTTCTAATGAAAAACTGTTTTTT. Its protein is CAVPGLSNEKLFF.

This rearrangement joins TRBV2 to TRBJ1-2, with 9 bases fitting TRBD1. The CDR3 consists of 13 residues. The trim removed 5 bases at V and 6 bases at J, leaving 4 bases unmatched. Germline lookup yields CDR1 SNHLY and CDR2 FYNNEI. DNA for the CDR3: TGTGCCAGCAGTTTACAGGGGGCGGATGGCTACACCTTC. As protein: CASSLQGADGYTF.

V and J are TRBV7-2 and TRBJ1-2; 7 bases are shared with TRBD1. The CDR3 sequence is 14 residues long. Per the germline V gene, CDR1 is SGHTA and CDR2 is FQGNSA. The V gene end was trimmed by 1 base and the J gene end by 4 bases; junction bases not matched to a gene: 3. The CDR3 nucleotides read TGTGCCAGCAGCTTAGGAGAGGGGGCCTATGGCTACACCTTC. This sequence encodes CASSLGEGAYGYTF.

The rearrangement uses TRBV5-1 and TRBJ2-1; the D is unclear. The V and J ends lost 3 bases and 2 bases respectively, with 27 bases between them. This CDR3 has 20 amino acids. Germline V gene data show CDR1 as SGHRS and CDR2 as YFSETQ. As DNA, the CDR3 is TGCGCCAGCAGCTGGGCCGGCGTCAGGCCCATACTCTCTGCCTACAATGAGCAGTTCTTC. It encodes CASSWAGVRPILSAYNEQFF.

As DNA, the CDR3 is TGTGCCAGCAGCCCACAGGGGGCGAAATATGGCTACACCTTC. It yields the protein CASSPQGAKYGYTF. The rearrangement joins TRBV7-8 to TRBJ1-2; 9 positions match TRBD1. This CDR3 spans 14 amino acids. Looked up from germline, CDR1 is SGHVS and CDR2 is FQNEAQ. V lost 5 bases and J lost 5; bases outside the gene matches: 6.

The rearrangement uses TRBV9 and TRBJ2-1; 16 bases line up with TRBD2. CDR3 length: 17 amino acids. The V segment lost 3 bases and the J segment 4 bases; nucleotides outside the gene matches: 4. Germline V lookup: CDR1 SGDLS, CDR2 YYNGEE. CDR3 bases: TGTGCCAGCAGCGGCGGGACTAGCGGGGGGGTTTACAATGAGCAGTTCTTC. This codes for CASSGGTSGGVYNEQFF.

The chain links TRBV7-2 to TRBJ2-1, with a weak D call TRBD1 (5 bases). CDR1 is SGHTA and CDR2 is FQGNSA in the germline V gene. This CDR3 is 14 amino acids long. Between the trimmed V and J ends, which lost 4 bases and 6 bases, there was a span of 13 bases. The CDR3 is CASSSRGLTNEQFF. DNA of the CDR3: TGTGCCAGCAGCTCAAGGGGCCTGACCAATGAGCAGTTCTTC.